These T cell receptor beta chains were read from a single sample in a study of cytomegalovirus exposure and HLA in healthy donors. TCRdb's copy holds only in-frame clones and misses some; the assay was immunoSEQ multiplex PCR. The sample records approximately 92,000 clones, approximately 70% being singletons. Sequenced input: PBMCs. The receptors stem from a man aged 45-60 years in good health and CMV-seronegative. CDR3s include the opening cysteine and the closing phenylalanine or tryptophan. D genes are given only for firm matches. A clone size is listed for some rows: how often the clone was seen (once, few, many), or a class if it is expanded.

J gene: TRBJ2-3; clone size: few; CDR3 length: 11; D gene: TRBD1; V gene: TRBV28; CDR3 DNA: TGTGCCAGTAGGGGGACAGGGGCGCAGTATTTT; CDR3 protein: CASRGTGAQYF
J gene: TRBJ1-1; clone size: once; CDR3 length: 17; D gene: .; V gene: TRBV21-1; CDR3 DNA: TGTGCCAGCACCACACTTGAGGGCAGGCCGGGTTACACTGAAGCTTTCTTT; CDR3 protein: CASTTLEGRPGYTEAFF
J gene: TRBJ2-3; clone size: few; CDR3 length: 17; D gene: TRBD2; V gene: TRBV4-2; CDR3 DNA: TGTGCCAGCAGCCAAGTTAGCGGGGGTAACATTCAAGATACGCAGTATTTT; CDR3 protein: CASSQVSGGNIQDTQYF
J gene: TRBJ1-2; clone size: .; CDR3 length: 15; D gene: .; V gene: TRBV4-1; CDR3 DNA: TGCGCCAGCAGCCAAAGGGAGGGGGATACCTATGGCTACACCTTC; CDR3 protein: CASSQREGDTYGYTF
J gene: TRBJ2-7; clone size: .; CDR3 length: 14; D gene: TRBD1; V gene: TRBV28; CDR3 DNA: TGTGCCAGCAGTCCCTACAGGGGTCCCTACGAGCAGTACTTC; CDR3 protein: CASSPYRGPYEQYF
J gene: TRBJ2-1; clone size: few; CDR3 length: 15; D gene: TRBD2; V gene: TRBV7-3; CDR3 DNA: TGTGCCAGCAGCTTAGCGGGAGGGTACCACAATGAGCAGTTCTTC; CDR3 protein: CASSLAGGYHNEQFF
J gene: TRBJ1-1; clone size: .; CDR3 length: 18; D gene: TRBD1; V gene: TRBV7-2; CDR3 DNA: TGTGCCAGCAGCTTAAGGACAGGGGGCCGTCCCTCCAACACTGAAGCTTTCTTT; CDR3 protein: CASSLRTGGRPSNTEAFF
J gene: TRBJ2-7; clone size: once; CDR3 length: 14; D gene: TRBD1; V gene: TRBV6-5; CDR3 DNA: TGTGCCAGCAGTGACAGGGGTCCAAGTTTCGAGCAGTACTTC; CDR3 protein: CASSDRGPSFEQYF
J gene: TRBJ1-1; clone size: .; CDR3 length: 17; D gene: .; V gene: TRBV11-3; CDR3 DNA: TGTGCCAGCAGCTTACGGTCGGGCGGAGGTTTGAACACTGAAGCTTTCTTT; CDR3 protein: CASSLRSGGGLNTEAFF
J gene: TRBJ1-6; clone size: .; CDR3 length: 15; D gene: .; V gene: TRBV6-5; CDR3 DNA: TGTGCCAGCAGTTACTCGCGAGGAAGCGGCTCACCCCTCCACTTT; CDR3 protein: CASSYSRGSGSPLHF
J gene: TRBJ1-1; clone size: once; CDR3 length: 15; D gene: .; V gene: TRBV13; CDR3 DNA: TGTGCCAGCAGCTTTCGGGCCGGCGGGGGGCTTGAAGCTTTCTTT; CDR3 protein: CASSFRAGGGLEAFF
J gene: TRBJ1-1; clone size: .; CDR3 length: 15; D gene: .; V gene: TRBV28; CDR3 DNA: TGTGCCAGCAGCAACGTGGGCCAATCCCGTCTTGAAGCTTTCTTT; CDR3 protein: CASSNVGQSRLEAFF
J gene: TRBJ2-5; clone size: .; CDR3 length: 13; D gene: .; V gene: TRBV19; CDR3 DNA: TGTGCCAGTAGTGTGAGCTCTCCAGAGACCCAGTACTTC; CDR3 protein: CASSVSSPETQYF
J gene: TRBJ2-2; clone size: .; CDR3 length: 17; D gene: .; V gene: TRBV4-1; CDR3 DNA: TGCGCCAGCAGCCAAGGTGTGTCCAGCGGTAACACCGGGGAGCTGTTTTTT; CDR3 protein: CASSQGVSSGNTGELFF
J gene: TRBJ1-6; clone size: .; CDR3 length: 15; D gene: .; V gene: TRBV10-3; CDR3 DNA: TGTGCCATCAGTGAGACCTTGGAGGGAGGCTCACCCCTCCACTTT; CDR3 protein: CAISETLEGGSPLHF
J gene: TRBJ1-4; clone size: .; CDR3 length: 15; D gene: TRBD1; V gene: TRBV29-1; CDR3 DNA: TGCAGCGCCGGGACAGGGGACTTTCTCGTAGGAAAACTGTTTTTT; CDR3 protein: CSAGTGDFLVGKLFF
J gene: TRBJ2-1; clone size: .; CDR3 length: 11; D gene: .; V gene: TRBV6-5; CDR3 DNA: TGTGCCAGCAGTTACCGCGCAGGTTGGTTCTTC; CDR3 protein: CASSYRAGWFF
J gene: TRBJ1-2; clone size: .; CDR3 length: 14; D gene: .; V gene: TRBV5-6; CDR3 DNA: TGTGCCAGCAGCTTGGGTGGAGGAGCCTATGGCTACACCTTC; CDR3 protein: CASSLGGGAYGYTF
J gene: TRBJ2-1; clone size: .; CDR3 length: 11; D gene: .; V gene: TRBV20-1; CDR3 DNA: TGCAGTTTTAGAACCCTCAATGAGCAGTTCTTC; CDR3 protein: CSFRTLNEQFF
J gene: TRBJ2-2; clone size: few; CDR3 length: 16; D gene: TRBD2; V gene: TRBV11-2; CDR3 DNA: TGTGCCAGCAGCACCTGGGGGGGATTGAACACCGGGGAGCTGTTTTTT; CDR3 protein: CASSTWGGLNTGELFF
J gene: TRBJ2-5; clone size: few; CDR3 length: 11; D gene: .; V gene: TRBV30; CDR3 DNA: TGTGCCTGGGACCAGCGGGAGACCCAGTACTTC; CDR3 protein: CAWDQRETQYF
J gene: TRBJ2-1; clone size: .; CDR3 length: 16; D gene: .; V gene: TRBV4-2; CDR3 DNA: TGTGCCAGCAGCCAAGGGGAGAGGCCCGCTTACAATGAGCAGTTCTTC; CDR3 protein: CASSQGERPAYNEQFF
J gene: TRBJ1-2; clone size: .; CDR3 length: 14; D gene: .; V gene: TRBV30; CDR3 DNA: TGTGCCTGGAGTACCCAGGGGCCTAACTATGGCTACACCTTC; CDR3 protein: CAWSTQGPNYGYTF
J gene: TRBJ2-1; clone size: .; CDR3 length: 15; D gene: TRBD2; V gene: TRBV19; CDR3 DNA: TGTGCCAGCACCCTACTAGCGGGGGTCTACAATGAGCAGTTCTTC; CDR3 protein: CASTLLAGVYNEQFF
J gene: TRBJ1-6; clone size: once; CDR3 length: 13; D gene: .; V gene: TRBV5-1; CDR3 DNA: TGCGCCAGCAGCCGGGACAATAATTCACCCCTCCACTTT; CDR3 protein: CASSRDNNSPLHF
J gene: TRBJ1-4; clone size: .; CDR3 length: 19; D gene: TRBD1; V gene: TRBV5-1; CDR3 DNA: TGCGCCAGCAGCTTGGTAGCAGGGGGTAGAGGATGGACTAATGAAAAACTGTTTTTT; CDR3 protein: CASSLVAGGRGWTNEKLFF
J gene: TRBJ1-1; clone size: .; CDR3 length: 14; D gene: TRBD1; V gene: TRBV5-1; CDR3 DNA: TGCGCCAGCGGTAACAGGGGCGGGGACACTGAAGCTTTCTTT; CDR3 protein: CASGNRGGDTEAFF
J gene: TRBJ2-1; clone size: .; CDR3 length: 17; D gene: TRBD1; V gene: TRBV4-1; CDR3 DNA: TGCGCCAGCAGCCGGAGTTCGTCACAGGGGGCGCTTAATGAGCAGTTCTTC; CDR3 protein: CASSRSSSQGALNEQFF
J gene: TRBJ1-1; clone size: .; CDR3 length: 13; D gene: .; V gene: TRBV29-1; CDR3 DNA: TGCAGCGTTGTAAGCACCACGAACACTGAAGCTTTCTTT; CDR3 protein: CSVVSTTNTEAFF
J gene: TRBJ2-1; clone size: .; CDR3 length: 13; D gene: .; V gene: TRBV2; CDR3 DNA: TGTGCCAGCAGATCCCCTAGGATCGATGAGCAGTTCTTC; CDR3 protein: CASRSPRIDEQFF
J gene: TRBJ1-1; clone size: .; CDR3 length: 15; D gene: .; V gene: TRBV5-8; CDR3 DNA: TGTGCCAGCAGCTTGGAACACGGAGGGAACACTGAAGCTTTCTTT; CDR3 protein: CASSLEHGGNTEAFF
J gene: TRBJ1-4; clone size: .; CDR3 length: 12; D gene: .; V gene: TRBV19; CDR3 DNA: TGTGCCAGTAGTATCTTTGCGGAAAAACTGTTTTTT; CDR3 protein: CASSIFAEKLFF
J gene: TRBJ2-5; clone size: few; CDR3 length: 13; D gene: .; V gene: TRBV6-5; CDR3 DNA: TGTGCCAGCAGCGTACAGGGCCCGGCGACCCAGTACTTC; CDR3 protein: CASSVQGPATQYF
J gene: TRBJ1-5; clone size: few; CDR3 length: 14; D gene: .; V gene: TRBV18; CDR3 DNA: TGTGCCAGCTCAGGGACAATTGGCAATCAGCCCCAGCATTTT; CDR3 protein: CASSGTIGNQPQHF
J gene: TRBJ1-1; clone size: .; CDR3 length: 15; D gene: .; V gene: TRBV18; CDR3 DNA: TGTGCCAGCTCACCCAATCAGGGAAGGGACACTGAAGCTTTCTTT; CDR3 protein: CASSPNQGRDTEAFF
J gene: TRBJ1-1; clone size: once; CDR3 length: 15; D gene: TRBD1; V gene: TRBV27; CDR3 DNA: TGTGCCAGCAGTTTACACAGGGGGCTGCTTCCTGAAGCTTTCTTT; CDR3 protein: CASSLHRGLLPEAFF
J gene: TRBJ2-1; clone size: .; CDR3 length: 15; D gene: TRBD2; V gene: TRBV29-1; CDR3 DNA: TGCAGCGTTGAACCTGGGCGGGGGGGCCCCAATGAGCAGTTCTTC; CDR3 protein: CSVEPGRGGPNEQFF
J gene: TRBJ1-2; clone size: .; CDR3 length: 13; D gene: .; V gene: TRBV4-1; CDR3 DNA: TGCGCCAGCAGCCAAGGCCCAGGGGACGGCTACACCTTC; CDR3 protein: CASSQGPGDGYTF
J gene: TRBJ1-5; clone size: .; CDR3 length: 16; D gene: TRBD1; V gene: TRBV25-1; CDR3 DNA: TGTGCCAGCAGTGAATTAGGCAGGGGGGACAATCAGCCCCAGCATTTT; CDR3 protein: CASSELGRGDNQPQHF
J gene: TRBJ2-3; clone size: .; CDR3 length: 15; D gene: .; V gene: TRBV5-1; CDR3 DNA: TGCGCCAGCAGCTTGCGGGTGGCCTTCACAGATACGCAGTATTTT; CDR3 protein: CASSLRVAFTDTQYF
J gene: TRBJ2-7; clone size: .; CDR3 length: 16; D gene: TRBD2; V gene: TRBV4-3; CDR3 DNA: TGCGCCAGCAGCCAAGGCGGGGGGGACATACATTACGAGCAGTACTTC; CDR3 protein: CASSQGGGDIHYEQYF
J gene: TRBJ1-1; clone size: medium-sized; CDR3 length: 15; D gene: TRBD1; V gene: TRBV2; CDR3 DNA: TGTGCCAGCAGTGAAGCCGGGACAGGGAACACTGAAGCTTTCTTT; CDR3 protein: CASSEAGTGNTEAFF
J gene: TRBJ1-2; clone size: .; CDR3 length: 12; D gene: TRBD1; V gene: TRBV30; CDR3 DNA: TGTGCCTGGAGAAGGGACAGCTATGGCTACACCTTC; CDR3 protein: CAWRRDSYGYTF
J gene: TRBJ1-5; clone size: few; CDR3 length: 15; D gene: TRBD1; V gene: TRBV28; CDR3 DNA: TGTGCCAGCAGTCCCCCCGGACAGGGGGCACAGCCCCAGCATTTT; CDR3 protein: CASSPPGQGAQPQHF
J gene: TRBJ2-2; clone size: .; CDR3 length: 12; D gene: .; V gene: TRBV29-1; CDR3 DNA: TGCAGCGTTCCAGGTTTTTCCGGGGAGCTGTTTTTT; CDR3 protein: CSVPGFSGELFF
J gene: TRBJ2-1; clone size: .; CDR3 length: 16; D gene: TRBD2; V gene: TRBV5-1; CDR3 DNA: TGCGCCAGCAGTATAGGACTAGCGGGAGGATACAATGAGCAGTTCTTC; CDR3 protein: CASSIGLAGGYNEQFF
J gene: TRBJ1-5; clone size: .; CDR3 length: 17; D gene: .; V gene: TRBV18; CDR3 DNA: TGTGCCAGCTCAGTCTTGGAAGCAGATGCGGGCAATCAGCCCCAGCATTTT; CDR3 protein: CASSVLEADAGNQPQHF
J gene: TRBJ2-2; clone size: .; CDR3 length: 13; D gene: .; V gene: TRBV5-1; CDR3 DNA: TGCGCCAGCAGACCTACGACATATGGGGAGCTGTTTTTT; CDR3 protein: CASRPTTYGELFF
J gene: TRBJ1-6; clone size: .; CDR3 length: 17; D gene: .; V gene: TRBV7-2; CDR3 DNA: TGTGCCAGCAGCACCTTTAGGCAGAACAGCTATAATTCACCCCTCCACTTT; CDR3 protein: CASSTFRQNSYNSPLHF
J gene: TRBJ1-2; clone size: .; CDR3 length: 14; D gene: TRBD1; V gene: TRBV6-5; CDR3 DNA: TGTGCCAGCAGTTTCATCGGACAGGGCGTCGGCTACACCTTC; CDR3 protein: CASSFIGQGVGYTF